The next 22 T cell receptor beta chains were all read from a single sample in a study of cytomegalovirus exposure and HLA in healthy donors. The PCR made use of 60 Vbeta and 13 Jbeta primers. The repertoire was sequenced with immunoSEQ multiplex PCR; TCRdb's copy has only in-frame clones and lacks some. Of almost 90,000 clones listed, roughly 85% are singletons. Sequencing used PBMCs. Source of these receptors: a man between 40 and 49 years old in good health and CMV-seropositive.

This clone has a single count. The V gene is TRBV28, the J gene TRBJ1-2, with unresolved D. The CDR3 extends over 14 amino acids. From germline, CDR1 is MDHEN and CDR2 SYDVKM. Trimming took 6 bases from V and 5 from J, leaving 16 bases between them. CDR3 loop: CASRAADAGYGYTF. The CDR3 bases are TGTGCCAGCAGGGCGGCGGACGCGGGATATGGCTACACCTTC.

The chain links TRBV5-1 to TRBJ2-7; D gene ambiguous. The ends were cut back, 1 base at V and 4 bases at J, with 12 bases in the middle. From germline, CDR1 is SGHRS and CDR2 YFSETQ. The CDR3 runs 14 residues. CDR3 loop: CASSLSVGEYEQYF. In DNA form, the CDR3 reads TGCGCCAGCAGCTTGTCAGTCGGAGAATACGAGCAGTACTTC.

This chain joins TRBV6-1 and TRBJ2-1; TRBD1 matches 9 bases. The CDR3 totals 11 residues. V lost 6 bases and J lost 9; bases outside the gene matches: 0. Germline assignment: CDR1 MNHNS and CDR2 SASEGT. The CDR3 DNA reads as TGTGCCAGCAGGGACAGGGGTGAGCAGTTCTTC. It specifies CASRDRGEQFF.

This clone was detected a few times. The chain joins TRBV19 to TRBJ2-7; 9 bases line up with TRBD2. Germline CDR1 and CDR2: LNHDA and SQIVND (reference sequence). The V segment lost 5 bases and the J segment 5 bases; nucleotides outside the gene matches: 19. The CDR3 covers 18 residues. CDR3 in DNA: TGTGCCAGTAGTCCTCCCCTAGGGCGGGAGGGTTGGAAAAACGAGCAGTACTTC. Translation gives CASSPPLGREGWKNEQYF.

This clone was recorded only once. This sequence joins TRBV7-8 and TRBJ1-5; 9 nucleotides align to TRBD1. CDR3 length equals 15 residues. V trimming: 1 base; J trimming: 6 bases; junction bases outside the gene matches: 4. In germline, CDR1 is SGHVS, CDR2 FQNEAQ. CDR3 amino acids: CASSLVPTGGQPQHF. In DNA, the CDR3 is TGTGCCAGCAGCTTAGTCCCGACAGGGGGTCAGCCCCAGCATTTT.

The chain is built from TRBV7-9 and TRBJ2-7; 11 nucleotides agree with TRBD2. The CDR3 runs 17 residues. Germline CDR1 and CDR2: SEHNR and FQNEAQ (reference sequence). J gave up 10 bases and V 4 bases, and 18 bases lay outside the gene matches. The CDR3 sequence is CASSSGGLAGSRGLQYF. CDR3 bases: TGTGCCAGCAGCTCCGGCGGACTAGCGGGTTCCCGTGGATTACAGTACTTC.

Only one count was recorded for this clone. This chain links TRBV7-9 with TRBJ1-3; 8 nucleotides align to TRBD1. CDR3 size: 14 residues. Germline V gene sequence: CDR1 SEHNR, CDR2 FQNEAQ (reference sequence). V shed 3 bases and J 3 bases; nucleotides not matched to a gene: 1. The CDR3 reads CASSFGQGGNTIYF. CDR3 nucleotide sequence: TGTGCCAGCAGCTTCGGACAGGGTGGAAACACCATATATTTT.

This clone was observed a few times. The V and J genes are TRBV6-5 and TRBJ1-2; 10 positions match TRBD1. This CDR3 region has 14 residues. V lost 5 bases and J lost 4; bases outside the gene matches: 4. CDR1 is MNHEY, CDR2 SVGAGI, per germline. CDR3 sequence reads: CASSKGQGTYGYTF. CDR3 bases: TGTGCCAGCAGTAAGGGACAGGGGACCTATGGCTACACCTTC.

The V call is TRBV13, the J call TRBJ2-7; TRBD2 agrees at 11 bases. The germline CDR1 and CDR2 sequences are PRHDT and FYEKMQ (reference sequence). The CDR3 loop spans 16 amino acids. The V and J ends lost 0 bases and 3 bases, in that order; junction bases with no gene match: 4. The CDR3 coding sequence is TGTGCCAGCAGCTTAGGGACTAGCGGGAATCACTACGAGCAGTACTTC. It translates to CASSLGTSGNHYEQYF.

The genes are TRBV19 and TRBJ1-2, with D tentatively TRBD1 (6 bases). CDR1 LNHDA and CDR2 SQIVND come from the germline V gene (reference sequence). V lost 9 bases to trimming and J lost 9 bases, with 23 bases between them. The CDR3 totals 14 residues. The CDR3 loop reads CASRAARGGTSYTF. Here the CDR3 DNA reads TGTGCCAGCCGGGCGGCGAGGGGAGGGACAAGCTACACCTTC.

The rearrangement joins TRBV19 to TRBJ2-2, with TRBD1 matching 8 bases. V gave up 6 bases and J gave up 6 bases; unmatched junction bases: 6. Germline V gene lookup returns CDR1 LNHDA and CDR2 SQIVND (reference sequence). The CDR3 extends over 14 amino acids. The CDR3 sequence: CASRRQGLAGELFF. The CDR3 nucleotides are TGTGCCAGTAGAAGACAGGGGCTCGCCGGGGAGCTGTTTTTT.

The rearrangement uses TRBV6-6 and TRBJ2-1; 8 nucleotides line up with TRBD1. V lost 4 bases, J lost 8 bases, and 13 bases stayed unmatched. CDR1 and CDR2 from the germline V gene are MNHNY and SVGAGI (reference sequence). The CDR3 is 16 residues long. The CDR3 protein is CASSSDRVFVLDEQFF. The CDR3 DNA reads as TGTGCCAGCAGTTCGGACAGGGTGTTTGTGTTGGATGAGCAGTTCTTC.

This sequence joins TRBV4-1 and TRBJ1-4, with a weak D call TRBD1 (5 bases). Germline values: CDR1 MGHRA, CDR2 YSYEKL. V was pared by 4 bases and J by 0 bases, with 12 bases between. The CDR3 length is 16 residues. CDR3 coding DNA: TGCGCCAGCAGCCTATCCGGGGGGACAACTAATGAAAAACTGTTTTTT. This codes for CASSLSGGTTNEKLFF.

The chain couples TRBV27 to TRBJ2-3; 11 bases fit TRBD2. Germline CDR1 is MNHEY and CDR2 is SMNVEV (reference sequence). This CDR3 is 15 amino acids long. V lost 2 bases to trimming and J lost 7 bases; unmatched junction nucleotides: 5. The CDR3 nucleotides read TGTGCCAGCAGTTTACGGCTAGCGGGAGGAAATACGCAGTATTTT. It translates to CASSLRLAGGNTQYF.

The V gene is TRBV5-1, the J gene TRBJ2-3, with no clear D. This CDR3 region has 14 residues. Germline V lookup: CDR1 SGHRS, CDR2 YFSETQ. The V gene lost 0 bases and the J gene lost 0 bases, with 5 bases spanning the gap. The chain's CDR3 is CASSLGPSTDTQYF. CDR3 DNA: TGCGCCAGCAGCTTGGGGCCTAGCACAGATACGCAGTATTTT.

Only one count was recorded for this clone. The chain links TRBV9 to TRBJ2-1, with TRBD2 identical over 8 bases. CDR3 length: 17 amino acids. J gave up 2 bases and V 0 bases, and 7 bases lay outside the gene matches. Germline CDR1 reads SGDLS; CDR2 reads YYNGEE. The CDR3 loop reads CASSVEASGLPYNEQFF. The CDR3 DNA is TGTGCCAGCAGCGTAGAGGCTAGCGGGCTACCCTACAATGAGCAGTTCTTC.

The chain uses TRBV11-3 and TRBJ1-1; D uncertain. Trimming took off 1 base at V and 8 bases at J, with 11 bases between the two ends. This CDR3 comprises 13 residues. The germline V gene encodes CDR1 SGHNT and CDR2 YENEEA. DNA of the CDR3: TGTGCCAGCAGCTTAGGCCCAGGCAGGGAAGCTTTCTTT. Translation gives CASSLGPGREAFF.

DNA of the CDR3: TGCGCCAGCCGACGCGGGGGGGGCGACGGCAATCAGCCCCAGCATTTT. Protein sequence: CASRRGGGDGNQPQHF. The gene calls are TRBV23-1 and TRBJ1-5, with D tentatively TRBD1 (6 bases). TRBV23-1 is given ORF status, its function remaining uncertain. Trimming removed 8 bases from V and 2 bases from J, with 19 bases in between. The CDR3 consists of 16 residues.

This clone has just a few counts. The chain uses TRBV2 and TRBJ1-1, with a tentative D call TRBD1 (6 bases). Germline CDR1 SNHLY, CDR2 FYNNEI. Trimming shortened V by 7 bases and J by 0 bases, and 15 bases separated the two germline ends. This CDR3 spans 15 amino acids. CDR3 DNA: TGTGCCAGCAAACGGGACAAGTACATGAACACTGAAGCTTTCTTT. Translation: CASKRDKYMNTEAFF.

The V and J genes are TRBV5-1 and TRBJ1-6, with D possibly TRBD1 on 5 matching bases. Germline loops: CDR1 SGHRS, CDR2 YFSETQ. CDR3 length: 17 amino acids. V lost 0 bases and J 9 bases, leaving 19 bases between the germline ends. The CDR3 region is CASSLEVGSGGGSPLHF. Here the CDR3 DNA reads TGCGCCAGCAGCTTGGAAGTTGGTTCGGGGGGAGGTTCACCCCTCCACTTT.

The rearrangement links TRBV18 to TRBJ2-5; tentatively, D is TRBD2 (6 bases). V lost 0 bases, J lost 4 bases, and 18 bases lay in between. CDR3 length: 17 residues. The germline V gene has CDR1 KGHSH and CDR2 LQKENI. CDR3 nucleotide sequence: TGTGCCAGCTCACCACCTTCGGGGGTGGCCGAGGGAGAGACCCAGTACTTC. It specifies CASSPPSGVAEGETQYF.

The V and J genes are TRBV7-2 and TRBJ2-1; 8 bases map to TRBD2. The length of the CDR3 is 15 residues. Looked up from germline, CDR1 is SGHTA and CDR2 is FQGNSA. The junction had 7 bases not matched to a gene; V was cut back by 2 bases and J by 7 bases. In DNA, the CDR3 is TGTGCCAGCAGCTTAAAAGCGGGAGTGGGAAATGAGCAGTTCTTC. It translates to CASSLKAGVGNEQFF.